These 25 T cell receptor beta chains share one sample of origin, sequenced in a study of blood T cells in healthy people across ages. A second PCR of roughly 7 to 11 cycles used a sample-barcoded 5' primer and a J-beta primer mix. TCRdb independently ran MiXCR on the 5' RACE reads; one entry per CDR3 protein. The top ten clones hold roughly 19% of a sample with 650,000 to 800,000 distinct CDR3 sequences, about 42% of them seen once. The sequenced sample consisted of blood. These receptors were collected from a man in his fifties or sixties in good health.

V is TRBV11-2 and J is TRBJ1-1; no clear D gene. The CDR3 is made up of 14 amino acids. Trimming left V 0 bases short and J 4 bases short, with 9 bases between. Germline V gene data show CDR1 as SGHAT and CDR2 as FQNNGV. The CDR3 reads CASSLDWAITEAFF. The CDR3, as DNA: TGTGCCAGCAGCTTAGACTGGGCAATCACTGAAGCTTTCTTT.

V usage is TRBV15 and J usage is TRBJ1-4; D is unclear. CDR3 length equals 13 residues. CDR1 and CDR2 (germline): LNHNV, YYDKDF (reference sequence). V lost 0 bases and J 7 bases, leaving 6 bases between the germline ends. CDR3 DNA sequence: TGTGCCACCAGCAGAGACGATGGTGAAAAACTGTTTTTT. Protein product: CATSRDDGEKLFF.

This clonotype was picked up many times. CDR3 DNA sequence: TGTGCCAGCAGTTCTCGGGGGCCCCAAGAGACCCAGTACTTC. The encoded protein is CASSSRGPQETQYF. This chain connects TRBV12-3 or TRBV12-4 to TRBJ2-5; D is possibly TRBD1 or TRBD2 (6 bases each). Trimming stripped 4 bases from V and 1 base from J, with 10 bases between. The CDR3 covers 14 residues.

V is TRBV7-9 and J is TRBJ1-4, with TRBD1 as a possible D gene (6 bases). The V and J ends lost 3 bases and 7 bases respectively, with 18 bases between them. The CDR3 covers 16 residues. The germline gives CDR1 SEHNR, CDR2 FQNEAQ (reference sequence). The CDR3 nucleotides read TGTGCCAGCAGCTTTGTTTCACAGGGCCCCCTTGAAAAACTGTTTTTT. This sequence encodes CASSFVSQGPLEKLFF. The variable domain in full, completed from reference TRBV7-9 and TRBJ1-4, reads DTGVSQNPRHKITKRGQNVTFRCDPISEHNRLYWYRQTLGQGPEFLTYFQNEAQLEKSRLLSDRFSAERPKGSFSTLEIQRTEQGDSAMYLCASSFVSQGPLEKLFFGSGTQLSVL.

In this sample, this clonotype turned up a few times. The J gene is TRBJ2-7, the V gene TRBV5-1; possible D gene TRBD1, 6 bases. The DNA end favors TRBJ2-5, so the J call may be wrong. Germline CDR1 SGHRS, CDR2 YFSETQ. This CDR3 has 14 residues. CDR3 residues: CASSPMDGQETQYF. In DNA, the CDR3 is TGCGCCAGCAGCCCCATGGACGGACAGGAGACCCAGTACTTC.

This clonotype was found a few times. The rearrangement uses TRBV4-1 and TRBJ2-5; D possibly corresponds to TRBD2 (7 bases). Per germline, CDR1 MGHRA and CDR2 YSYEKL. This CDR3 contains 15 residues. Trimming left V 5 bases short and J 2 bases short, with 15 bases between. The CDR3 DNA is TGCGCCAGCAGCGGGGGGGCTTCGGTACAAGAGACCCAGTACTTC. It translates to CASSGGASVQETQYF.

The chain couples TRBV28 to TRBJ2-7; D is undetermined. The length of the CDR3 is 12 residues. Germline V gives CDR1 MDHEN, CDR2 SYDVKM. V was trimmed by 4 bases and J by 6 bases, leaving 10 bases between them. CDR3 bases: TGTGCCAGCAGTTCGACCAGACTCGAGCAGTACTTC. Translating gives CASSSTRLEQYF.

This clonotype was seen a handful of times. The V call is TRBV7-9, the J call TRBJ2-7; no reliable D call. This CDR3 has 14 residues. V lost 1 base and J 1 base, leaving 8 bases between the germline ends. Per germline, CDR1 SEHNR and CDR2 FQNEAQ (reference sequence). The CDR3 loop is CASSLGQLSYEQYF. DNA of the CDR3: TGTGCCAGCAGCTTAGGGCAGCTATCCTACGAGCAGTACTTC.

The chain recombines TRBV9 with TRBJ2-1, with a possible D match to TRBD2 (6 bases). CDR3 length: 13 amino acids. Germline V lookup: CDR1 SGDLS, CDR2 YYNGEE. Trimming pared 7 bases from V and 8 bases from J, leaving 16 bases between. CDR3 coding DNA: TGTGCCAGCGGAGGGCGGATCTGGGATGAGCAGTTCTTC. It yields the protein CASGGRIWDEQFF.

In this sample, this clonotype turned up a few times. The chain recombines TRBV20-1 with TRBJ2-1, with no clear D. The CDR3 length is 14 residues. The V and J ends lost 0 bases and 2 bases respectively, with 8 bases between them. Per the germline V gene, CDR1 is DFQATT and CDR2 is SNEGSKA (reference sequence). The CDR3 spells CSARDQTPYNEQFF. The CDR3 bases are TGCAGTGCTAGAGATCAAACCCCCTACAATGAGCAGTTCTTC.

The J gene is TRBJ2-5, the V gene TRBV9; D is possibly TRBD2 (7 bases). Trimming removed 0 bases at V and 1 base at J, with 16 bases between. The CDR3 is made up of 17 amino acids. CDR1 is SGDLS and CDR2 is YYNGEE in the germline V gene. DNA for the CDR3: TGTGCCAGCAGCGTAGTGGGGGGGCGCCCCGGCCAAGAGACCCAGTACTTC. This codes for CASSVVGGRPGQETQYF.

V is TRBV7-2 and J is TRBJ2-5; D remains ambiguous. The CDR3 length is 16 residues. Germline V gives CDR1 SGHTA, CDR2 FQGNSA. Trimming removed 0 bases at V and 3 bases at J, with 14 bases between. The CDR3, as DNA: TGTGCCAGCAGCTTAGCATTTAGGGCTTCAAAAGAGACCCAGTACTTC. Residues: CASSLAFRASKETQYF. The full variable domain, its missing parts supplied by reference TRBV7-2 and TRBJ2-5, is GAGVSQSPSNKVTEKGKDVELRCDPISGHTALYWYRQSLGQGLEFLIYFQGNSAPDKSGLPSDRFSAERTGGSVSTLTIQRTQQEDSAVYLCASSLAFRASKETQYFGPGTRLLVL.

The chain recombines TRBV29-1 with TRBJ1-2; D is ambiguous. The V end was cut by 4 bases, the J end by 4 bases, with 10 bases between. The CDR3 is 12 residues long. The germline gives CDR1 SQVTM, CDR2 ANQGSEA. This chain's CDR3 is CSVVQESYGYTF. DNA of the CDR3: TGCAGCGTTGTTCAGGAGTCCTATGGCTACACCTTC.

The gene calls are TRBV5-1 and TRBJ1-2, with D perhaps TRBD1 (5 bases). Between the trimmed V and J ends, which lost 1 base and 5 bases, there was a span of 18 bases. The length of the CDR3 is 16 residues. Looked up from germline, CDR1 is SGHRS and CDR2 is YFSETQ. CDR3 coding DNA: TGCGCCAGCAGCTTGCACGTGGCAGGGACGAATTATGGCTACACCTTC. It codes for CASSLHVAGTNYGYTF.

This chain links TRBV15 with TRBJ1-2; a possible D gene is TRBD1 (5 bases). V gave up 8 bases and J gave up 0 bases, with 16 bases separating them. Germline V lookup: CDR1 LNHNV, CDR2 YYDKDF (reference sequence). CDR3 size: 15 residues. The CDR3 here is CATSGGLRTNYGYTF. The CDR3 DNA follows: TGTGCCACCTCGGGGGGGTTAAGGACTAACTATGGCTACACCTTC. Supplemented by reference TRBV15 and TRBJ1-2, the full variable domain reads DAMVIQNPRYQVTQFGKPVTLSCSQTLNHNVMYWYQQKSSQAPKLLFHYYDKDFNNEADTPDNFQSRRPNTSFCFLDIRSPGLGDTAMYLCATSGGLRTNYGYTFGSGTRLTVV.

This rearrangement joins TRBV12-3 or TRBV12-4 to TRBJ2-1; weak D call: TRBD1 (6 bases). With 5 bases removed from V and 8 bases from J, the gap between germline ends came to 16 bases. This CDR3 is 14 amino acids long. The CDR3 here is CASSRGTGTDEQFF. CDR3 DNA: TGTGCCAGCAGTCGAGGAACAGGGACCGATGAGCAGTTCTTC.

The CDR3 DNA reads as TGTGCCAGCAGTGAATCCCAGACTAGCGGGGGATTCAATGAGCAGTACTTC. It encodes CASSESQTSGGFNEQYF. This chain uses TRBV2 with TRBJ2-5, with 12 nucleotides matching TRBD2. The CDR3 runs to 17 residues. CDR1 SNHLY and CDR2 FYNNEI come from the germline V gene. J was trimmed by 11 bases and V by 2 bases; bases with no gene match: 15.

The CDR3, as DNA: TGCGCCAGCACAGCGGGGACCGTGAATGAGCAGTTCTTC. It is translated as CASTAGTVNEQFF. V and J are TRBV5-1 and TRBJ2-1; 7 bases are a match to TRBD2. This CDR3 is 13 amino acids long. V shed 6 bases and J 7 bases; nucleotides not matched to a gene: 7. CDR1 is SGHRS, CDR2 YFSETQ, per germline.

The table lists this clonotype with many counts. The rearrangement uses TRBV2 and TRBJ2-7; 7 bases fit TRBD1. The germline V gene has CDR1 SNHLY and CDR2 FYNNEI. There are 13 residues in the CDR3. V gave up 8 bases and J gave up 2 bases; unmatched junction bases: 6. CDR3 in DNA: TGTGCCAGCGGGACAGTAGGAACCTACGAGCAGTACTTC. Encoded protein: CASGTVGTYEQYF.

This clonotype has only a few counts. The chain uses TRBV2 and TRBJ2-1; the match to TRBD1 covers 8 bases. After removal of 8 bases from V and 7 bases from J, the junction contained 10 bases not matched to a gene. This CDR3 has 14 amino acids. Germline V lookup: CDR1 SNHLY, CDR2 FYNNEI. The CDR3 DNA reads TGTGCCAGCTCTGAGACAGGGGCTTCGAATGAGCAGTTCTTC. Translating it yields CASSETGASNEQFF. Complete variable domain (other parts from reference TRBV2 and TRBJ2-1): EPEVTQTPSHQVTQMGQEVILRCVPISNHLYFYWYRQILGQKVEFLVSFYNNEISEKSEIFDDQFSVERPDGSNFTLKIRSTKLEDSAMYFCASSETGASNEQFFGPGTRLTVL.

This clonotype has more than one count but fewer than ten. V is TRBV6-6 and J is TRBJ2-7; TRBD1 might be the D (5 bases). Germline CDR1 and CDR2: MNHNY and SVGAGI (reference sequence). Trimming took off 6 bases at V and 3 bases at J, with 9 bases between the two ends. CDR3 length: 12 amino acids. CDR3: CASSTGYYEQYF. The CDR3 nucleotides read TGTGCCAGCAGCACAGGCTACTACGAGCAGTACTTC.

V gene TRBV6-2 or TRBV6-3 combines with J gene TRBJ2-1; 8 bases map to TRBD2. V was clipped by 2 bases and J by 8 bases; unmatched bases: 8. CDR3 length: 15 residues. Germline V gives CDR1 MNHEY, CDR2 SVGEGT. CDR3 bases: TGTGCCAGCAGTTACCCTAGGACTAGCAGGTATGAGCAGTTCTTC. Encoded protein: CASSYPRTSRYEQFF.

With regard to this clonotype: The junction does not match germline at one end; this may be a read error. The V gene is TRBV7-9, the J gene TRBJ1-1; D possibly corresponds to TRBD1 (5 bases). The CDR3 has 14 amino acids. Germline lookup yields CDR1 SEHNR and CDR2 FQNEAQ (reference sequence). The CDR3: CASSLKGSNTGAFF. DNA of the CDR3: TGTGCCAGCAGCTTAAAGGGGTCGAACACTGGAGCTTTCTTT.

This clonotype was seen more than once but under ten times. CDR3: CASSYGQTGTNYGYTF. CDR3 DNA sequence: TGTGCCAGCAGTTACGGCCAAACAGGGACCAACTATGGCTACACCTTC. This chain connects TRBV6-5 to TRBJ1-2; a weak D match, TRBD1 (6 bases). This CDR3 is 16 amino acids long. V was shortened by 2 bases and J by 2 bases, with 15 bases between the two germline ends. In germline, CDR1 is MNHEY, CDR2 SVGAGI.

The rearrangement joins TRBV4-1 to TRBJ2-7; no clear D. Germline CDR1 MGHRA, CDR2 YSYEKL. The V and J ends lost 0 bases and 6 bases respectively, with 9 bases between them. The CDR3 extends over 13 amino acids. The CDR3 DNA reads TGCGCCAGCAGCCAAGATTTACGGCGCGAGCAGTACTTC. Translation: CASSQDLRREQYF.